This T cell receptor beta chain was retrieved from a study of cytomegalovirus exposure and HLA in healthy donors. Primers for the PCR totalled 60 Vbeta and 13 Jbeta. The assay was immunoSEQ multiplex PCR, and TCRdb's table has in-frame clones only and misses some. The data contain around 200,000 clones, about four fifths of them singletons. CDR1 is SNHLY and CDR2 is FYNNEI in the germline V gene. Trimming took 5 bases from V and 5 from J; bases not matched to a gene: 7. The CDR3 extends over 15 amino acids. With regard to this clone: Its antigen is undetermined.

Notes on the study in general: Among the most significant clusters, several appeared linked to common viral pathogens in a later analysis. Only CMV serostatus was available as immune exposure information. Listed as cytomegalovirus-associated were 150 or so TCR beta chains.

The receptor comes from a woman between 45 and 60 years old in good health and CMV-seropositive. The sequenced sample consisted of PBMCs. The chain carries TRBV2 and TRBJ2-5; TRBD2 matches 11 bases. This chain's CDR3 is CASSILAGGMETQYF. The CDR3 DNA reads TGTGCCAGCAGTATTCTAGCGGGGGGTATGGAGACCCAGTACTTC.